This T cell receptor beta chain was profiled in a study of human T cells and chemical hapten exposure. Study at large: Per-sample TCR yield variation was attributed mainly to small pooled library volume differences.

Study results and caveats: With DPC sensitization, TCRs exceeding 1 in 1000 frequency showed no change.

Total RNA was isolated from whole blood that had not been fractionated. Comments on this clonotype: As yet, its antigen is unknown.

The germline CDR1 and CDR2 sequences are SGHDN and FVKESK. This CDR3 contains 14 residues. Trimming left V 1 base short and J 2 bases short, with 9 bases between. MiXCR, applied by TCRdb to the 5' RACE reads, yields one record per CDR3 protein. The sample lists about 81,000 distinct CDR3 sequences; roughly 8.4% were seen once. The receptor was isolated from a male donor in good health. The chain uses TRBV14 and TRBJ2-7; no reliable D call. Written as DNA, the CDR3 is TGTGCCAGCAGCCAAGGGAGAGCTGCCTACGAGCAGTACTTC. Translation: CASSQGRAAYEQYF.